The T cell receptor (beta chain) described here comes from a study of vaccination and CD4 T cells after COVID-19. Treatment: approximately 9-day PBMC culture with coronavirus spike peptide pools or control peptides (ViraFEST assay). Germline lookup yields CDR1 MNHEY and CDR2 SVGEGT. Unmatched junction bases numbered 8, after V lost 2 bases and J lost 0 bases. This CDR3 contains 17 residues. Points on this clonotype: Its antigen is unknown.

The Oncomine TCR Beta short-read assay sequenced DNA from cultured CD4+ T cells. A single record per CDR3 protein comes from TCRdb applying MiXCR to the PCR reads. The table lists fewer than 25,000 distinct CDR3 sequences, more than 40% of them singletons. The sequenced sample consisted of CD4+ T cells from blood, cultured in vitro. The chain has TRBV6-2 or TRBV6-3 and TRBJ2-3; 7 bases are shared with TRBD2. The sequence was obtained from a human donor who had recovered from COVID-19. CDR3 amino acids: CASSYTPGLGSTDTQYF. The CDR3 DNA follows: TGTGCCAGCAGTTACACTCCAGGACTAGGTAGCACAGATACGCAGTATTTT.